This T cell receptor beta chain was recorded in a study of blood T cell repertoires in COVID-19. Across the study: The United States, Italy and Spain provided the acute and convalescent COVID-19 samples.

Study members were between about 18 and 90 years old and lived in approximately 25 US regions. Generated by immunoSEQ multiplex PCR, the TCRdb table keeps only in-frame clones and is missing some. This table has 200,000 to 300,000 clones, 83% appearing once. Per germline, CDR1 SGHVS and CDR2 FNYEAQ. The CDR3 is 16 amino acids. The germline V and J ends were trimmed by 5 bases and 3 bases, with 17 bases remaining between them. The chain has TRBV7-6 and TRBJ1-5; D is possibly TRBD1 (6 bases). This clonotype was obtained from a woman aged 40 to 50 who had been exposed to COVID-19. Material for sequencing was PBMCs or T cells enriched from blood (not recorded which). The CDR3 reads CASSQRGHELNQPQHF. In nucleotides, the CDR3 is TGTGCCAGCAGCCAGAGGGGACACGAGCTCAATCAGCCCCAGCATTTT.